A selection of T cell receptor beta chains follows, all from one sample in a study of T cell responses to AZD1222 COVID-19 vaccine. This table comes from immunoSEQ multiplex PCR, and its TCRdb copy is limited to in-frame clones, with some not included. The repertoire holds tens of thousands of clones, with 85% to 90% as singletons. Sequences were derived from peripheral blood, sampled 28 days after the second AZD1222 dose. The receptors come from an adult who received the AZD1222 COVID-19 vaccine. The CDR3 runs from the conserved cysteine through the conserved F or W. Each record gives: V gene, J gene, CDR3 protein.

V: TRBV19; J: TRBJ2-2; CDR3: CASSPTGRLNTGELFF
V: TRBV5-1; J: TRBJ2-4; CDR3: CASNNRGMMDIQYF
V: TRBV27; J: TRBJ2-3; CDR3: CASSLQAVPSTDTQYF
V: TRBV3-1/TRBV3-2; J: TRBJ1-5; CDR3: CASSQGGTVHNQPQHF
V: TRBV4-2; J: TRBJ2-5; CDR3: CASSQDLSGMAQETQYF
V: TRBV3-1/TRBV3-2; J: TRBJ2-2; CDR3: CASSQDWRKNTGELFF
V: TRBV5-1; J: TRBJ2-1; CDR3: CASSSGLATIYNEQFF
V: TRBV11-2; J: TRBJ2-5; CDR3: CASSLVGGRQETQYF
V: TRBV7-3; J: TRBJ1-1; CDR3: CASSPQRGSGAFF
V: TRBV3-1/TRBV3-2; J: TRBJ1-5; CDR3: CASSQDLGRGSNQPQHF
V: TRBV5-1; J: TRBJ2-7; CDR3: CASSQIGTESYEQYF
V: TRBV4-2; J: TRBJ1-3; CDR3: CASSQGSGQGVNTIYF
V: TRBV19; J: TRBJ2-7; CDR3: CASSIGLSGSGEQYF
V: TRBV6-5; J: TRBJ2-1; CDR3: CASSHPSGRYNEQFF
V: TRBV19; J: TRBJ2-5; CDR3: CATGGGETQYF
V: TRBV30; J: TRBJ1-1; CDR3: CAWSDGNTEAFF
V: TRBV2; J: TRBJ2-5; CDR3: CASSDDTGQGTQYF
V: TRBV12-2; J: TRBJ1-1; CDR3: CASRLARGTGDYLSFMNTEAFF
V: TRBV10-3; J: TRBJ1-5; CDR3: CAISEPDSQPQHF
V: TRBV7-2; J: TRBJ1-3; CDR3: CASSFQIGEAGNTIYF
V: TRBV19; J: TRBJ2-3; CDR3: CASSIGTSGATDTQYF
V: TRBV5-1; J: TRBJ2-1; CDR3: CASSPGTGVSNEQFF
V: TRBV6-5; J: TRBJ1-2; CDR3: CASSLYSYGGYGYTF
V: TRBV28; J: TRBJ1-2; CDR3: CASSLWSGNSWATF
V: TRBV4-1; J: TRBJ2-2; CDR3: CASSQDPGRNTGELFF
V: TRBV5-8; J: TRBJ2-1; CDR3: CASSPGLAGGSYNEQFF